A selection of T cell receptor beta chains follows, all from one sample in a study of cytomegalovirus exposure and HLA in healthy donors. The protocol was immunoSEQ multiplex PCR, while the TCRdb copy is restricted to in-frame clones and leaves out a portion. The repertoire holds approximately 86,000 clones, with 85% as singletons. The sequenced material came from PBMCs. These receptor sequences come from a man in his forties or fifties in good health and CMV-seropositive. The CDR3 runs from the conserved cysteine through the conserved F or W. Each record gives: D gene, V gene, J gene, clone size, CDR3 DNA, CDR3 protein. A D gene is named only where the DNA matches it firmly. Expanded clones get a size class; other rows say once, few or many, or leave the size out.

D: TRBD1; V: TRBV27; J: TRBJ2-7; size: NA; DNA: TGTGCCAGCACCCGTGGGACAGGGGGCGAGCAGTACTTC; CDR3: CASTRGTGGEQYF
D: TRBD1; V: TRBV6-5; J: TRBJ1-5; size: NA; DNA: TGTGCCAGCAGAAAGGGACAGGGAAATCAGCCCCAGCATTTT; CDR3: CASRKGQGNQPQHF
D: TRBD2; V: TRBV27; J: TRBJ2-7; size: NA; DNA: TGTGCCAGCATCCCCCAGGGAGGGCTCGGCCTGGAGCAGTACTTC; CDR3: CASIPQGGLGLEQYF
D: NA; V: TRBV5-1; J: TRBJ2-5; size: NA; DNA: TGCGCCAGCAGTGCAGGGCAGGTTGGAGGGATCCAAGAGACCCAGTACTTC; CDR3: CASSAGQVGGIQETQYF
D: NA; V: TRBV4-1; J: TRBJ1-2; size: NA; DNA: TGCGCCAGCAGCCAAGAGGCAGGGATCGTCTATGGCTACACCTTC; CDR3: CASSQEAGIVYGYTF
D: NA; V: TRBV11-3; J: TRBJ1-2; size: NA; DNA: TGTGCCAGCAGCCCTGGACTGGATGGCTACACCTTC; CDR3: CASSPGLDGYTF
D: NA; V: TRBV15; J: TRBJ1-2; size: NA; DNA: TGTGCCACCAGCAGAGACAGGGGTGGCTACACCTTC; CDR3: CATSRDRGGYTF
D: NA; V: TRBV7-2; J: TRBJ2-3; size: NA; DNA: TGTGCCAGCAGCGTAGGGTTGGGGCAAGATACGCAGTATTTT; CDR3: CASSVGLGQDTQYF
D: NA; V: TRBV6-6; J: TRBJ2-2; size: NA; DNA: TGTGCCAGCAGCACCCGGGACACGGAGCTGTTTTTT; CDR3: CASSTRDTELFF
D: TRBD1; V: TRBV5-6; J: TRBJ1-6; size: few; DNA: TGTGCCAGCAGCCCCGGACAGGGGAATTCACCCCTCCACTTT; CDR3: CASSPGQGNSPLHF
D: NA; V: TRBV5-1; J: TRBJ1-1; size: NA; DNA: TGCGCCAGCAGCACCTCAGGTGAAGGGGCCGGTGAAGCTTTCTTT; CDR3: CASSTSGEGAGEAFF
D: NA; V: TRBV2; J: TRBJ2-7; size: NA; DNA: TGTGCCAGCAGTTGGTTGGCAGGGGCTGGCGAGCAGTACTTC; CDR3: CASSWLAGAGEQYF
D: NA; V: TRBV7-2; J: TRBJ1-1; size: NA; DNA: TGTGCCAGCAGCTTAGCGGGGGGGGCTTCTGAAGCTTTCTTT; CDR3: CASSLAGGASEAFF
D: TRBD1; V: TRBV28; J: TRBJ2-7; size: NA; DNA: TGTGCCAGCAGCCTGGGACAGGGGAGAGAGTACTTC; CDR3: CASSLGQGREYF
D: TRBD1; V: TRBV6-1; J: TRBJ1-4; size: NA; DNA: TGTGCCAGCAGTGAAGGGTTGGGGACAGGGGGCGGAAAACTGTTTTTT; CDR3: CASSEGLGTGGGKLFF
D: NA; V: TRBV11-2; J: TRBJ2-3; size: few; DNA: TGTGCCAGCAGCACTAGCGGGACAGGGTTGGATACGCAGTATTTT; CDR3: CASSTSGTGLDTQYF
D: NA; V: TRBV28; J: TRBJ1-1; size: NA; DNA: TGTGCCAGCAGTAAGGGGGTCACTGAAGCTTTCTTT; CDR3: CASSKGVTEAFF
D: NA; V: TRBV7-8; J: TRBJ1-1; size: NA; DNA: TGTGCCAGCAGCTTAGTACAGGGGAACACTGAAGCTTTCTTT; CDR3: CASSLVQGNTEAFF
D: NA; V: TRBV6-5; J: TRBJ1-4; size: NA; DNA: TGTGCCAGCAGATTGACAGCAACTAATGAAAAACTGTTTTTT; CDR3: CASRLTATNEKLFF
D: TRBD2; V: TRBV5-1; J: TRBJ2-2; size: NA; DNA: TGCGCCAGCAGCCTCAAACTAGCGGGAGCAGCCGGGGAGCTGTTTTTT; CDR3: CASSLKLAGAAGELFF
D: TRBD2; V: TRBV7-2; J: TRBJ2-1; size: NA; DNA: TGTGCCAGCAGACTGATCGCGGGAGTCGCCTACAATGAGCAGTTCTTC; CDR3: CASRLIAGVAYNEQFF
D: NA; V: TRBV15; J: TRBJ1-6; size: NA; DNA: TGTGCCACCAGCAGGCTCTCAGGGTTGGGGAATTCACCCCTCCACTTT; CDR3: CATSRLSGLGNSPLHF
D: NA; V: TRBV11-3; J: TRBJ2-3; size: NA; DNA: TGTGCCAGCAGCGAACCCAAAAAGGGGGGGCCGAGGGATACGCAGTATTTT; CDR3: CASSEPKKGGPRDTQYF
D: TRBD1; V: TRBV5-6; J: TRBJ2-7; size: NA; DNA: TGTGCCAGCAGCCTAGGACAGGGACACTACGAGCAGTACTTC; CDR3: CASSLGQGHYEQYF
D: TRBD1; V: TRBV4-1; J: TRBJ2-7; size: NA; DNA: TGCGCCAGCAGCACTAACCGGGACAGGGCCGAGCAGTACTTC; CDR3: CASSTNRDRAEQYF
D: TRBD2; V: TRBV19; J: TRBJ2-1; size: NA; DNA: TGTGCCAGTAGTATCCCTCTTAGCGGGAGTTTCGATGAGCAGTTCTTC; CDR3: CASSIPLSGSFDEQFF
D: TRBD1; V: TRBV7-3; J: TRBJ2-1; size: once; DNA: TGTGCCAGCAGCTTAGACAGGGGCAGTAACAATGAGCAGTTCTTC; CDR3: CASSLDRGSNNEQFF
D: NA; V: TRBV30; J: TRBJ1-3; size: few; DNA: TGTGCCTGGAGTGTAATACGGACAAGCAACTCTGGAAACACCATATATTTT; CDR3: CAWSVIRTSNSGNTIYF
D: NA; V: TRBV14; J: TRBJ2-1; size: NA; DNA: TGTGCCAGCAGCCAAGATCGGGCGGGTTTCTCCTACAATGAGCAGTTCTTC; CDR3: CASSQDRAGFSYNEQFF
D: NA; V: TRBV6-6; J: TRBJ2-7; size: NA; DNA: TGTGCCATCCCCCTAAAGGGGTGTTTGGTGGGCGAGCAGTACTTC; CDR3: CAIPLKGCLVGEQYF
D: NA; V: TRBV5-1; J: TRBJ2-1; size: NA; DNA: TGCGCCAGCAGCGCCGGACAGACCTACAATGAGCAGTTCTTC; CDR3: CASSAGQTYNEQFF
D: NA; V: TRBV19; J: TRBJ2-2; size: NA; DNA: TGTGCCAGTAGTAAAAACCAGGGCACCGGGGAGCTGTTTTTT; CDR3: CASSKNQGTGELFF
D: NA; V: TRBV7-3; J: TRBJ1-6; size: NA; DNA: TGTGCCAGCAGCTTAACGGGGGCTGGTTCACCCCTCCACTTT; CDR3: CASSLTGAGSPLHF
D: NA; V: TRBV7-9; J: TRBJ2-1; size: few; DNA: TGTGCCAGCAGCTTAGCGCGGGGTTACTACAATGAGCAGTTCTTC; CDR3: CASSLARGYYNEQFF
D: NA; V: TRBV6-1; J: TRBJ2-5; size: NA; DNA: TGTGCCAGCAGTGAAGCGCGGGGCCGGGAGACCCAGTACTTC; CDR3: CASSEARGRETQYF
D: NA; V: TRBV7-9; J: TRBJ2-1; size: NA; DNA: TGTGCCAGCAGCTCCGGGGATGAGCAGTTCTTC; CDR3: CASSSGDEQFF
D: TRBD2; V: TRBV5-4; J: TRBJ2-2; size: NA; DNA: TGTGCCAGCAGCTTGAAGGGGACTAGCGGGACCGGGGAGCTGTTTTTT; CDR3: CASSLKGTSGTGELFF
D: TRBD2; V: TRBV6-1; J: TRBJ2-3; size: NA; DNA: TGTGCCAGCAAGACTAGCGGGAAGTCAGATACGCAGTATTTT; CDR3: CASKTSGKSDTQYF
D: NA; V: TRBV11-2; J: TRBJ1-1; size: NA; DNA: TGTGCCAGCAGCTTAGCGGTGAACACTGAAGCTTTCTTT; CDR3: CASSLAVNTEAFF
D: NA; V: TRBV2; J: TRBJ1-1; size: NA; DNA: TGTGCCAGCACTTATAGGGAGCGCACTGAAGCTTTCTTT; CDR3: CASTYRERTEAFF
D: TRBD2; V: TRBV4-2; J: TRBJ2-7; size: NA; DNA: TGTGCCAGCAGCCAGGCTAGCGGCTACGAGCAGTACTTC; CDR3: CASSQASGYEQYF
D: NA; V: TRBV5-1; J: TRBJ2-6; size: NA; DNA: TGCGCCAGCAGCCAAATGGGGGGTTCTGGGGCCAACGTCCTGACTTTC; CDR3: CASSQMGGSGANVLTF
D: TRBD2; V: TRBV5-4; J: TRBJ2-7; size: NA; DNA: TGTGCCAGCAGCTTAGAAGCGGGAGATTACTACGAGCAGTACTTC; CDR3: CASSLEAGDYYEQYF
D: NA; V: TRBV9; J: TRBJ2-5; size: NA; DNA: TGTGCCAGCAGCCCTAGGGGAAGGTACCAAGAGACCCAGTACTTC; CDR3: CASSPRGRYQETQYF
D: TRBD2; V: TRBV11-3; J: TRBJ2-1; size: NA; DNA: TGTGCCAGCAGCCGACTAGCGGGGGCCTACAATGAGCAGTTCTTC; CDR3: CASSRLAGAYNEQFF
D: NA; V: TRBV4-2; J: TRBJ2-3; size: NA; DNA: TGTGCCAGCAGCCGCCATCGGGATACGCAGTATTTT; CDR3: CASSRHRDTQYF
D: NA; V: TRBV6-5; J: TRBJ1-2; size: NA; DNA: TGTGCCAGCAGAACCCACTCGCAGGATAACTATGGCTACACCTTC; CDR3: CASRTHSQDNYGYTF
D: TRBD1; V: TRBV28; J: TRBJ2-1; size: NA; DNA: TGTGCCAGCACGAGGTTGCAGGGGGACAATGAGCAGTTCTTC; CDR3: CASTRLQGDNEQFF